The clone carrying this T cell receptor (beta chain) was counted only a few times. TCRdb redid the calling of the PCR reads with MiXCR, one entry per CDR3 protein. The sample carries over 60,000 distinct CDR3 sequences, 15% to 20% recorded once. The data derive from a study of molecular identifiers for immune sequencing clone quantification. About the research overall: In replicates, RNA taken from roughly 18,000 or 92,000 naive CD8 cells was divided five ways, and four portions underwent sequencing.

The CDR3 loop spans 13 amino acids. With 7 bases removed from V and 6 bases from J, the gap between germline ends came to 15 bases. The germline V gene has CDR1 MNHEY and CDR2 SVGAGI. Naive CD8 T cells were sorted, and the gate applied was CD8+CD4-CCR7+CD45RA+. This chain links TRBV6-5 with TRBJ1-2; D is possibly TRBD1 (5 bases). The sample consisted of naive CD8+ T cells from blood, with Jurkat cell RNA spiked in. Subset reported: FACS-sorted CD8+CD4-CCR7+CD45RA+ naive T cells. This TCR was recovered from a human donor in good health. Some libraries in this study had Jurkat cell RNA spiked in. As DNA, the CDR3 is TGTGCCAGCATCGAACCGGGGGGGGATGGCTACACCTTC. It yields the protein CASIEPGGDGYTF.